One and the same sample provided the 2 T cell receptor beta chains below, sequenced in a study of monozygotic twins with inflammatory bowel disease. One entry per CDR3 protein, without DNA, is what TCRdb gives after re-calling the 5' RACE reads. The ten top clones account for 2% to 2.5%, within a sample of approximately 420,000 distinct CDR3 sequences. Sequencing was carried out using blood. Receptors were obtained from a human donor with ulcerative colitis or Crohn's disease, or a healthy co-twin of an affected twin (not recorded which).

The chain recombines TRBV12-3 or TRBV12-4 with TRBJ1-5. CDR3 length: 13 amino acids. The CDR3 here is CASATEGYQPQHF.

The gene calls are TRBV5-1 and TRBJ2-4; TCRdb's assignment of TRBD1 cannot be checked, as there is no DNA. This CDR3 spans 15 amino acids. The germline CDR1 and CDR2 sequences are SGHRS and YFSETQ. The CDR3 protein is CASSSGGLAENIQYF.